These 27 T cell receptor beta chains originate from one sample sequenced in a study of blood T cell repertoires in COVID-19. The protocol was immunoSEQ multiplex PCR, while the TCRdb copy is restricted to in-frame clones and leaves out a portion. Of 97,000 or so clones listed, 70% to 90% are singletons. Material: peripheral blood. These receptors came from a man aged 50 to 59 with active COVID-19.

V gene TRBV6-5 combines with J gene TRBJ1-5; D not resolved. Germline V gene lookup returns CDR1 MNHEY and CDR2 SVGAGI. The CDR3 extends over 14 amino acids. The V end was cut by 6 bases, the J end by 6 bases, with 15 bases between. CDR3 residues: CASRPDQRRQPQHF. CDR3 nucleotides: TGTGCCAGCAGACCCGACCAGAGGCGTCAGCCCCAGCATTTT.

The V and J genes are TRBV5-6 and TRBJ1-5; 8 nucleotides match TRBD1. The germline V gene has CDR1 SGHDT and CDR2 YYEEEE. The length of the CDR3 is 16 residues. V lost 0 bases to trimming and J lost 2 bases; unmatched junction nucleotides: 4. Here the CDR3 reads CASSLGGRGRNQPQHF. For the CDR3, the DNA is TGTGCCAGCAGCTTGGGAGGCAGGGGGCGCAATCAGCCCCAGCATTTT.

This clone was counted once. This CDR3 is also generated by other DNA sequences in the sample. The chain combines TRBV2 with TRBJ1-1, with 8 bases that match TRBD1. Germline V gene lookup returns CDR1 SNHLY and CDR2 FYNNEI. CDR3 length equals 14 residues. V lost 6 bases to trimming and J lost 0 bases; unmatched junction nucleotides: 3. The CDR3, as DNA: TGTGCCAGCAGCCCGGACAGGGTGAACACTGAAGCTTTCTTT. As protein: CASSPDRVNTEAFF.

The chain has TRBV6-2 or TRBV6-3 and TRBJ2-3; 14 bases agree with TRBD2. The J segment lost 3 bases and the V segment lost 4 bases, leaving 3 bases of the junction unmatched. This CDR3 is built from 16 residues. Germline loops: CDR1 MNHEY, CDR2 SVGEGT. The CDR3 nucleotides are TGTGCCAGCAGTTTGGGACTAGCGGGGGCAACAGATACGCAGTATTTT. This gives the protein CASSLGLAGATDTQYF.

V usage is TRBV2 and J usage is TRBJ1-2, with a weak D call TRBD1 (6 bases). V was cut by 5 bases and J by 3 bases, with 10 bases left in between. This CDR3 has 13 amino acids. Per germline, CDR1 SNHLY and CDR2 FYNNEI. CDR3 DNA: TGTGCCAGCAGTATCCGACAGGACTATGGCTACACCTTC. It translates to CASSIRQDYGYTF.

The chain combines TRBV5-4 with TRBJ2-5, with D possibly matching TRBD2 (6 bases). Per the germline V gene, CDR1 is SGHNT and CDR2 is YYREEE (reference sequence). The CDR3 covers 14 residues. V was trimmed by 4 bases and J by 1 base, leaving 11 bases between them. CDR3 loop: CASSLVGGQETQYF. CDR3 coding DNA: TGTGCCAGCAGCCTGGTGGGAGGCCAAGAGACCCAGTACTTC.

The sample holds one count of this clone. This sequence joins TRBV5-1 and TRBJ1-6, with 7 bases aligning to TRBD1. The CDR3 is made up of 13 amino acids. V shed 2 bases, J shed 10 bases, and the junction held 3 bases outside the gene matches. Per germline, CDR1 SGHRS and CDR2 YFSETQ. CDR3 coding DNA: TGCGCCAGCAGCTTCGGGACAGCCTCACCCCTCCACTTT. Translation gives CASSFGTASPLHF.

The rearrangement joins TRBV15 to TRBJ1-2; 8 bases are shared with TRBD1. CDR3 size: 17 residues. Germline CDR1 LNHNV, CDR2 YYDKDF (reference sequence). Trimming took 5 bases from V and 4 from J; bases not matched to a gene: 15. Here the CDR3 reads CATSGKAGGQTIYGYTF. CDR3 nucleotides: TGTGCCACCAGCGGGAAGGCAGGGGGCCAGACCATCTATGGCTACACCTTC.

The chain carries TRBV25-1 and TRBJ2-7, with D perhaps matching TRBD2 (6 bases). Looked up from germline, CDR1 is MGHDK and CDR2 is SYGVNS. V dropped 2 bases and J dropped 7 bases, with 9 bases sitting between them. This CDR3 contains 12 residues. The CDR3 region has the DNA TGTGCCAGCAGTGAAACTGCGGGGGAGCAGTACTTC. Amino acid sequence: CASSETAGEQYF.

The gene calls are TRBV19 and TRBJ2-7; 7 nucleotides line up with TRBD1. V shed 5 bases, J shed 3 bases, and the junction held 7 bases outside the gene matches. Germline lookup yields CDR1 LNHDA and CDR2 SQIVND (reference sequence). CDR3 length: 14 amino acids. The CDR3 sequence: CASSLRTGGYEQYF. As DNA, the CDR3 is TGTGCCAGTAGTCTCCGGACAGGCGGCTACGAGCAGTACTTC.

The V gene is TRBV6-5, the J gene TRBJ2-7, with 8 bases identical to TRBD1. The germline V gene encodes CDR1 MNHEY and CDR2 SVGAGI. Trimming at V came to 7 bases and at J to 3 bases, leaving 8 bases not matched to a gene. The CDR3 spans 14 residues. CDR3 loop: CASTQGQGGYEQYF. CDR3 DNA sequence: TGTGCCAGCACCCAAGGACAGGGAGGCTACGAGCAGTACTTC.

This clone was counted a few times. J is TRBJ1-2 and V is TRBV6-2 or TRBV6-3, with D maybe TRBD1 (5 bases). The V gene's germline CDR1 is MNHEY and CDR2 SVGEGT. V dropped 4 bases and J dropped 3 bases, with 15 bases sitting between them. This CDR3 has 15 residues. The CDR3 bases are TGTGCCAGCAGTTCTGCGACCCTAGGGGACTATGGCTACACCTTC. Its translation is CASSSATLGDYGYTF.

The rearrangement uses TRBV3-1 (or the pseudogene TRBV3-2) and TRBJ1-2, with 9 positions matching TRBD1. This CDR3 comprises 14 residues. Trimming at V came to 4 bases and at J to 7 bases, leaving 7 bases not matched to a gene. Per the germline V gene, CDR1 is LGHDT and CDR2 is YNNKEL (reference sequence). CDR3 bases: TGTGCCAGCAGCCGGCTGGGACAGGGAAGTGGCTACACCTTC. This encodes CASSRLGQGSGYTF.

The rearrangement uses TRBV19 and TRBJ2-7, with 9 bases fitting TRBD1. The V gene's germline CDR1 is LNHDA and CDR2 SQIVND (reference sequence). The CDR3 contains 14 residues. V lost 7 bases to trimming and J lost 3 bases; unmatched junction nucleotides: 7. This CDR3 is CASTNGQGNYEQYF. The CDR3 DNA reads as TGTGCCAGTACCAATGGACAGGGGAACTACGAGCAGTACTTC.

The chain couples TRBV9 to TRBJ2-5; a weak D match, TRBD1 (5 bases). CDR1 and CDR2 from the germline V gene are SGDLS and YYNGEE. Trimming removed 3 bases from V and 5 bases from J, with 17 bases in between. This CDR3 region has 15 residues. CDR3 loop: CASSADSHRGETQYF. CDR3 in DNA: TGTGCCAGCAGCGCCGACAGTCATCGTGGGGAGACCCAGTACTTC.

DNA of the CDR3: TGTGCCAGCAGCCTTAGCGGGGGGTACTACAATGAGCAGTTCTTC. Translated, it gives CASSLSGGYYNEQFF. This chain links TRBV7-9 with TRBJ2-1; 10 bases are a match to TRBD2. The germline V gene encodes CDR1 SEHNR and CDR2 FQNEAQ (reference sequence). J gave up 3 bases and V 5 bases, and 4 bases lay outside the gene matches. The length of the CDR3 is 15 residues.

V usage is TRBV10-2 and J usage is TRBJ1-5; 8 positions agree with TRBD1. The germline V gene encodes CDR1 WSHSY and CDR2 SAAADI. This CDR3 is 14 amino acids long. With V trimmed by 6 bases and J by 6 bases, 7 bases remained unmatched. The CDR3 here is CASRPGQGGQPQHF. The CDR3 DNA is TGCGCCAGCAGGCCAGGACAGGGAGGTCAGCCCCAGCATTTT.

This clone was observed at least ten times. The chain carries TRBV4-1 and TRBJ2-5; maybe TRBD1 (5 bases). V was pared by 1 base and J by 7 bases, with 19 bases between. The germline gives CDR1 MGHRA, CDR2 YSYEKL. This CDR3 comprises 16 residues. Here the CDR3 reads CASSQVKLWPRGTQYF. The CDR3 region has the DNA TGCGCCAGCAGCCAAGTAAAGTTGTGGCCAAGGGGGACCCAGTACTTC.

The CDR3 nucleotides read TGTGCCAGCAGCCAAGGGCGCGGGCCCGGGGAGCTGTTTTTT. Its protein product is CASSQGRGPGELFF. The chain links TRBV4-2 to TRBJ2-2; D possibly corresponds to TRBD2 (5 bases). Trimming left V 1 base short and J 6 bases short, with 9 bases between. This CDR3 is 14 amino acids long. Per the germline V gene, CDR1 is LGHNA and CDR2 is YNFKEQ.

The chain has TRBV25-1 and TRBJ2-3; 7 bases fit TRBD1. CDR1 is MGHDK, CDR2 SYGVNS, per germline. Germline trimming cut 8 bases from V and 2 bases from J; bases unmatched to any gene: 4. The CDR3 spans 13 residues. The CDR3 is CASRDRLTDTQYF. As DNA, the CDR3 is TGTGCCAGCCGGGACAGACTCACAGATACGCAGTATTTT.

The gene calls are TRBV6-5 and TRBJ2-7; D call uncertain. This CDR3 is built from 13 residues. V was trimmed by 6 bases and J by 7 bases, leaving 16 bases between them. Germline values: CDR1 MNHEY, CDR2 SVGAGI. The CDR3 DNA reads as TGTGCCAGCAGCCTCGTTGAGGAAAGGGAGCAGTACTTC. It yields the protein CASSLVEEREQYF.

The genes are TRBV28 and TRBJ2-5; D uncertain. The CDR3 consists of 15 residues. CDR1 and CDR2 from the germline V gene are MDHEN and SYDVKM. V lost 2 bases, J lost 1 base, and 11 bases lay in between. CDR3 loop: CASSLNRNSQETQYF. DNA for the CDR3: TGTGCCAGCAGTTTAAACCGCAATAGCCAAGAGACCCAGTACTTC.

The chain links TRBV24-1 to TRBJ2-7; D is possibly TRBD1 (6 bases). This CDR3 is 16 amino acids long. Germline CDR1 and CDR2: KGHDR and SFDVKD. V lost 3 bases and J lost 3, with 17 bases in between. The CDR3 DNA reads TGTGCCACCAGTGATAAGTCAGGGGCTTTTAGCTACGAGCAGTACTTC. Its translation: CATSDKSGAFSYEQYF.

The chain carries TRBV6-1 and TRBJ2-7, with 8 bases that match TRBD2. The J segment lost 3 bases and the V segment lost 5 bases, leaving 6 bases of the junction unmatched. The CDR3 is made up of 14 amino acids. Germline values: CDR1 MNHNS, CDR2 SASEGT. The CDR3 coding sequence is TGTGCCAGCAGTCCCCCAGCGGGGGACTACGAGCAGTACTTC. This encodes CASSPPAGDYEQYF.

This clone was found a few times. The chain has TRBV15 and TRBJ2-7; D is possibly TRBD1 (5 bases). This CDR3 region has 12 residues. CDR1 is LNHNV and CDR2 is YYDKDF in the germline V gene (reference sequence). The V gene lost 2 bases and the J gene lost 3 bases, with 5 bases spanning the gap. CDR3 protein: CATSRRGYEQYF. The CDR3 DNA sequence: TGTGCCACCAGCAGAAGGGGCTACGAGCAGTACTTC. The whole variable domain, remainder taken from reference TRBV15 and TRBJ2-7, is DAMVIQNPRYQVTQFGKPVTLSCSQTLNHNVMYWYQQKSSQAPKLLFHYYDKDFNNEADTPDNFQSRRPNTSFCFLDIRSPGLGDTAMYLCATSRRGYEQYFGPGTRLTVT.

The CDR3 here is CASSSGYNQPQHF. CDR3 in DNA: TGTGCCAGCAGTTCAGGATACAATCAGCCCCAGCATTTT. The chain has TRBV12-3 or TRBV12-4 and TRBJ1-5; D remains unclear. Trimming pared 4 bases from V and 3 bases from J, leaving 7 bases between. This CDR3 has 13 amino acids.

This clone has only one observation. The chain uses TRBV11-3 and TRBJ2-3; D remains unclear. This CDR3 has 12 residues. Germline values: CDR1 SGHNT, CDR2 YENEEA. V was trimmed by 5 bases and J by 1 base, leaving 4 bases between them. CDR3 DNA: TGTGCCAGCAGCCGGGGCACAGATACGCAGTATTTT. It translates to CASSRGTDTQYF.